Below are 22 T cell receptor beta chains sequenced from a single sample in a study of cytomegalovirus exposure and HLA in healthy donors. Primers for the PCR totalled 60 Vbeta and 13 Jbeta. The data were produced by immunoSEQ multiplex PCR, yet TCRdb's version contains in-frame clones alone and is incomplete. In total, the table holds fewer than 150,000 clones. Material for sequencing was PBMCs. The receptors here all came from a man between 35 and 55 years old in good health and CMV-seronegative.

The genes are TRBV9 and TRBJ2-7; 8 bases line up with TRBD1. The CDR3 runs 18 residues. Unmatched junction bases numbered 16, after V lost 3 bases and J lost 2 bases. Germline CDR1 reads SGDLS; CDR2 reads YYNGEE. This CDR3 is CASSAHSIDRGLTYEQYF. CDR3 nucleotide sequence: TGTGCCAGCAGCGCCCATTCCATAGACAGGGGCCTTACCTACGAGCAGTACTTC.

The rearrangement uses TRBV2 and TRBJ2-3, with 9 positions matching TRBD2. Germline values: CDR1 SNHLY, CDR2 FYNNEI. With 6 bases clipped from V and 3 bases from J, the junction kept 4 bases outside the gene matches. The CDR3 totals 14 residues. This chain's CDR3 is CASSRLAVTDTQYF. The CDR3 DNA follows: TGTGCCAGCAGCCGACTAGCGGTAACAGATACGCAGTATTTT.

The V gene is TRBV7-6, the J gene TRBJ2-3, with 9 nucleotides matching TRBD1. V gave up 5 bases and J gave up 3 bases; unmatched junction bases: 9. Germline CDR1 SGHVS, CDR2 FNYEAQ. The CDR3 runs to 16 residues. The CDR3 spells CASSRSVGTGTDTQYF. CDR3 DNA sequence: TGTGCCAGCAGCCGAAGCGTCGGGACAGGGACAGATACGCAGTATTTT. Drawing the rest from reference TRBV7-6 and TRBJ2-3, the complete variable domain is GAGVSQSPRYKVTKRGQDVALRCDPISGHVSLYWYRQALGQGPEFLTYFNYEAQQDKSGLPNDRFSAERPEGSISTLTIQRTEQRDSAMYRCASSRSVGTGTDTQYFGPGTRLTVL.

The rearrangement links TRBV9 to TRBJ1-2; D is undetermined. Trimming pared 0 bases from V and 4 bases from J, leaving 10 bases between. The CDR3 has 14 amino acids. Germline V lookup: CDR1 SGDLS, CDR2 YYNGEE. DNA for the CDR3: TGTGCCAGCAGCGTAGACCGGTCCCTCTATGGCTACACCTTC. It translates to CASSVDRSLYGYTF. The full variable domain, its missing parts supplied by reference TRBV9 and TRBJ1-2, is DSGVTQTPKHLITATGQRVTLRCSPRSGDLSVYWYQQSLDQGLQFLIQYYNGEERAKGNILERFSAQQFPDLHSELNLSSLELGDSALYFCASSVDRSLYGYTFGSGTRLTVV.

The J gene is TRBJ1-2, the V gene TRBV6-1, with D unclear. CDR1 and CDR2 from the germline V gene are MNHNS and SASEGT. V lost 3 bases and J lost 4, with 15 bases in between. The CDR3 has 15 amino acids. CDR3 DNA sequence: TGTGCCAGCAGTGAGGTCAGGACTCGAGGCTATGGCTACACCTTC. It is translated as CASSEVRTRGYGYTF.

The genes are TRBV9 and TRBJ2-3, with 7 nucleotides matching TRBD1. Germline-derived CDR1 and CDR2 are SGDLS and YYNGEE. The CDR3 covers 15 residues. J was trimmed by 6 bases and V by 5 bases; bases with no gene match: 12. The CDR3 sequence is CASRPPGTAGDTQYF. CDR3 coding DNA: TGTGCCAGCAGGCCACCCGGGACAGCAGGCGATACGCAGTATTTT.

The CDR3 DNA is TGTGCCAGTATGCAGGGGGCGCTTCGGACTGAAGCTTTCTTT. This codes for CASMQGALRTEAFF. The rearrangement uses TRBV19 and TRBJ1-1, with 8 bases fitting TRBD1. The CDR3 totals 14 residues. V shed 7 bases, J shed 5 bases, and the junction held 9 bases outside the gene matches. Per germline, CDR1 LNHDA and CDR2 SQIVND (reference sequence).

The chain combines TRBV27 with TRBJ2-7; D gene unclear. V was clipped by 5 bases and J by 4 bases, with 12 bases between them. CDR3 size: 13 residues. The germline V gene encodes CDR1 MNHEY and CDR2 SMNVEV (reference sequence). CDR3 amino acids: CASSHGYSYEQYF. For the CDR3, the DNA is TGTGCCAGCAGTCACGGGTACTCGTACGAGCAGTACTTC.

This rearrangement joins TRBV6-6 to TRBJ2-1; D perhaps matches TRBD2 (6 bases). With 6 bases removed from V and 9 bases from J, the gap between germline ends came to 12 bases. This CDR3 region has 12 residues. Germline V gene lookup returns CDR1 MNHNY and CDR2 SVGAGI (reference sequence). CDR3 DNA: TGTGCCAGCAGCCATACGGGGGTTGAGCAGTTCTTC. Its protein product is CASSHTGVEQFF.

The chain uses TRBV4-1 and TRBJ1-2; the match to TRBD1 covers 8 bases. The germline V gene encodes CDR1 MGHRA and CDR2 YSYEKL. With 4 bases clipped from V and 1 base from J, the junction kept 8 bases outside the gene matches. The CDR3 extends over 16 amino acids. The CDR3, as DNA: TGCGCCAGCAGCCCAGGGACAGGAGACCTTAACTATGGCTACACCTTC. Its protein product is CASSPGTGDLNYGYTF.

In nucleotides, the CDR3 is TGTGCCAGCAGTCCACAGGGAAACACCATATATTTT. Translating it yields CASSPQGNTIYF. The rearrangement uses TRBV6-1 and TRBJ1-3; D not certain. V was trimmed by 5 bases and J by 4 bases, leaving 6 bases between them. The CDR3 is made up of 12 amino acids. Germline V gene lookup returns CDR1 MNHNS and CDR2 SASEGT.

The CDR3 protein is CALKLEDRFDSPLHF. The DNA for the CDR3 is TGTGCCCTTAAACTCGAGGACAGGTTCGATTCACCCCTCCACTTT. The gene calls are TRBV10-3 and TRBJ1-6, with 7 bases fitting TRBD1. CDR3 length: 15 residues. Germline CDR1 and CDR2: ENHRY and SYGVKD. V shed 11 bases and J 8 bases; nucleotides not matched to a gene: 15.

The V call is TRBV11-2, the J call TRBJ2-5; possible D gene TRBD1, 5 bases. Judging by the DNA end, TRBJ2-7 fits better; the J call may be wrong. The germline CDR1 and CDR2 sequences are SGHAT and FQNNGV. CDR3 length equals 14 residues. As DNA, the CDR3 is TGTGCCAGCAGCTTAGACCGACAGACTTACGAGCAGTACTTC. It specifies CASSLDRQTYEQYF.

The genes are TRBV21-1 and TRBJ1-5. TRBV21-1 is classified as a pseudogene. The CDR3 has 15 residues. CDR3 nucleotide sequence: TGTGCCAGCAGCAAAGTTAAAGGGGAGGATCAGCCCCAGCATTTT. The encoded protein is CASSKVKGEDQPQHF.

The gene calls are TRBV4-1 and TRBJ1-4; 8 positions agree with TRBD1. Germline V gives CDR1 MGHRA, CDR2 YSYEKL. Unmatched junction bases numbered 15, after V lost 6 bases and J lost 6 bases. CDR3 length equals 17 residues. The CDR3 spells CASRHLYQGARDEKLFF. CDR3 DNA sequence: TGCGCCAGCAGGCACCTCTATCAGGGGGCGCGTGATGAAAAACTGTTTTTT.

V and J are TRBV12-2 and TRBJ1-5. TRBV12-2 is a recognized pseudogene. The CDR3 is 15 residues long. CDR3 bases: TGTGCAAGTCGCTGCCCCGGGGGGCCGGGACAGCCCCAGCATTTT. Residues: CASRCPGGPGQPQHF.

The V call is TRBV6-1, the J call TRBJ2-7; 12 nucleotides line up with TRBD1. J gave up 5 bases and V 6 bases, and 5 bases lay outside the gene matches. Germline V gene lookup returns CDR1 MNHNS and CDR2 SASEGT. The CDR3 is made up of 14 amino acids. In DNA form, the CDR3 reads TGTGCCAGCAGCGTAGGGACAGGGGGCGACGAGCAGTACTTC. This sequence encodes CASSVGTGGDEQYF.

The genes are TRBV18 and TRBJ1-2; 8 bases agree with TRBD1. Germline assignment: CDR1 KGHSH and CDR2 LQKENI. With V trimmed by 4 bases and J by 6 bases, 1 base remained unmatched. There are 12 residues in the CDR3. CDR3 protein: CASSQDRDGYTF. The CDR3 nucleotides read TGTGCCAGCTCACAGGACAGGGATGGCTACACCTTC.

V and J are TRBV6-1 and TRBJ2-7; 11 bases are shared with TRBD1. This CDR3 contains 15 residues. The V and J ends lost 6 bases and 2 bases, in that order; junction bases with no gene match: 6. The V gene's germline CDR1 is MNHNS and CDR2 SASEGT. The CDR3 DNA sequence: TGTGCCAGCAGAGTACCGGGACAGGGGGCCTACGAGCAGTACTTC. This encodes CASRVPGQGAYEQYF.

This chain connects TRBV4-2 to TRBJ2-3, with 7 bases matching TRBD1. The V gene end was trimmed by 4 bases and the J gene end by 0 bases; junction bases not matched to a gene: 7. The CDR3 is 16 residues long. CDR1 and CDR2 (germline): LGHNA, YNFKEQ. The CDR3 loop is CASSRRQGESTDTQYF. In DNA form, the CDR3 reads TGTGCCAGCAGCCGACGTCAGGGGGAAAGCACAGATACGCAGTATTTT.

The rearrangement links TRBV28 to TRBJ1-2; the D is unclear. Trimming pared 4 bases from V and 0 bases from J, leaving 6 bases between. In germline, CDR1 is MDHEN, CDR2 SYDVKM. The length of the CDR3 is 13 residues. The CDR3 sequence: CASSYGANYGYTF. The CDR3 DNA is TGTGCCAGCAGTTACGGGGCTAACTATGGCTACACCTTC.

The V call is TRBV1, the J call TRBJ2-2; the DNA was not used to check the table's D call, TRBD2. TRBV1 is listed as a pseudogene. This CDR3 comprises 17 residues. CDR3 residues: CTSSQDQAGGPPGELFF. Here the CDR3 DNA reads TGCACCAGCAGCCAAGATCAGGCGGGGGGGCCCCCCGGGGAGCTGTTTTTT.